The present entry profiles one TCR beta chain with its context. The sample originates from a study of CD8 T cells in Susac syndrome. cDNA came from about 0.5 to 1 ug RNA primed by random hexamers. A single record per CDR3 protein comes from TCRdb applying MiXCR to the immunoSEQ multiplex PCR reads. This table has about 240,000 distinct CDR3 sequences, 90% to 96% appearing once. TCR beta was sequenced from blood CD8+ and CD4+ T cells. Germline V CDR1 and CDR2: LNHDA, SQIVND (reference sequence). Trimming shortened V by 0 bases and J by 0 bases, and 12 bases separated the two germline ends. The CDR3 has 16 amino acids.

The J gene is TRBJ2-7, the V gene TRBV19; D ambiguous. The sample comprised CD4+ T cells from PBMCs. The source of this sequence is a human donor with Susac syndrome. The CDR3 sequence: CASSIESGLSSYEQYF. Here the CDR3 DNA reads TGTGCCAGTAGTATAGAATCCGGGCTCAGCTCCTACGAGCAGTACTTC.